Below, one T cell receptor (beta chain) is given with its context. No antigen is known for it. An end of the junction does not agree with germline; a read error may underlie this. Other DNA sequences in this sample translate to the same CDR3. The data originate from a study of shared clonotypes between healthy human individuals. The study's findings and limits: Naive CD4 clonotypes were shared across a few donors at approximately 5.3%.

The CDR3 is made up of 16 amino acids. Germline-derived CDR1 and CDR2 are SEHNR and FQNEAQ (reference sequence). Profiling relied on immunoSEQ multiplex PCR, and the TCRdb table lists in-frame clones only, not all of them. The table has about 2.3 million clones, approximately 90% seen once. Everyone who donated was a Caucasian adult who lived in Nashville, Tennessee. The clonotype originates from a man between 18 and 29 years old in good health. Some clones in this sample may be carry-over from other donors' samples. The J gene is TRBJ2-7, the V gene TRBV7-9; D might be TRBD2 (5 bases). The specimen was naive CD4+ T cells from PBMCs. Stated subset: CD45RA+ positively selected. The CDR3 loop is CASSLALSADNYEQYF. CDR3 sequence (DNA): TGTGCCAGTAGCTTAGCGTTATCGGCCGACAACTACGAGCAGTACTTC.